This T cell receptor (beta chain) was observed in a study of metastatic and nonmetastatic thyroid tumors (dated by TCRdb to the early 2020s). For the study in its entirety: For patients with malignant and with benign thyroid disease, the researchers compared repertoires between peripheral blood samples and tumor or nodule tissue samples. Summary of the overall study and its limitations: In both blood and tumor samples, TCR beta diversity was reported to be significantly higher in malignant tumors than in benign nodules.

Ends trimmed: V by 2 bases, J by 0 bases; bases unmatched to a gene: 8. From the germline V gene, CDR1 is MNHEY and CDR2 is SVGEGT. Spanning cysteine to phenylalanine, the CDR3 consists of 17 amino acids. The retained sequence is limited to the CDR3, 51 bases, with the frame set at the first base. No treatment had been received by any patient before thyroid surgery. Using T-cell receptor beta sequencing, the study looked back at clinical samples from patients collected from about 2011 to 2018. At least ten counts were recorded for this clone. Its recognized antigen is unknown. No base-level quality is on record; no much larger clone is a single base apart. Preparation of the library involved PCR. TCRdb names Illumina HiSeq 4000 as the instrument used. High-throughput sequencing was used to profile the TCR beta-chain CDR3 region of every patient. On the study's bioinformatics: The researchers built a classifier to tell apart papillary thyroid cancer patients with distant metastasis, based on CDR3 differences among clinicopathological groups. To measure repertoire diversity the researchers used the Shannon index, while the Morisita-Horn index served to gauge how similar the tumor and blood repertoires were. In-frame beta chains were kept once TCRdb had trimmed the public reads at Q25 with fastp and called clones with MiXCR. TCRdb, not the authors, supplied the V and J calls. The sample contains about 92,000 clones, 14% to 15% of them found a single time. 3.6% of the sample is taken by the ten largest.

The source is a female donor with papillary thyroid cancer or a benign thyroid nodule (not recorded which). Some clones in this sample may be carry-over from other donors' samples. Source material: blood. The chain was built from TRBV6-2 or TRBV6-3 and TRBJ2-3, with TRBD1 matching 7 junction bases. The DNA reads as follows: TGTGCCAGCAGTTACCTTCTCGGACAGGACAGCACAGATACGCAGTATTTT. Its product reads: CASSYLLGQDSTDTQYF.